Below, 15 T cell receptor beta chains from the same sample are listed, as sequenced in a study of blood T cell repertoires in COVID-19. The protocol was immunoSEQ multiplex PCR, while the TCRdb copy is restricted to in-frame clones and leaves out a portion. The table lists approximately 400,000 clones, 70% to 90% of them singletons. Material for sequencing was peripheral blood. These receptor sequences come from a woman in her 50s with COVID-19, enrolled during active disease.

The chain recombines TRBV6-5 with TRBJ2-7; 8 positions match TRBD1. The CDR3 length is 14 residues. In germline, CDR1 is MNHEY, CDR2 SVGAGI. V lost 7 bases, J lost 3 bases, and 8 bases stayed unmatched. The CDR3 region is CASKSRQGNYEQYF. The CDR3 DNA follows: TGTGCCAGCAAAAGTCGACAGGGGAACTACGAGCAGTACTTC.

In nucleotides, the CDR3 is TGTGCCAGCAGTTACTCGGTCACAGGGAAGGAATATGGCTACACCTTC. It yields the protein CASSYSVTGKEYGYTF. This sequence joins TRBV6-5 and TRBJ1-2; a possible D gene is TRBD1 (6 bases). Germline CDR1 reads MNHEY; CDR2 reads SVGAGI. The germline V and J ends were trimmed by 0 bases and 5 bases, with 16 bases remaining between them. This CDR3 region has 16 residues.

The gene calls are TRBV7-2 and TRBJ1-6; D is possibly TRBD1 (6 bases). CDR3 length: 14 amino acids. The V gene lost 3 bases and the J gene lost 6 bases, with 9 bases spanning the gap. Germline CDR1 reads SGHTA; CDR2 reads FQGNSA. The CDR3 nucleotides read TGTGCCAGCAGCTTCAGGACAGTTAATTCACCCCTCCACTTT. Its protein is CASSFRTVNSPLHF.

CDR3 in amino acids: CASSRDRGLYEKLFF. CDR3 bases: TGTGCCAGCAGTCGGGACAGGGGGCTCTATGAAAAACTGTTTTTT. The chain recombines TRBV2 with TRBJ1-4, with TRBD1 matching 12 bases. CDR3 length equals 15 residues. V gave up 5 bases and J gave up 6 bases; unmatched junction bases: 4. CDR1 is SNHLY, CDR2 FYNNEI, per germline.

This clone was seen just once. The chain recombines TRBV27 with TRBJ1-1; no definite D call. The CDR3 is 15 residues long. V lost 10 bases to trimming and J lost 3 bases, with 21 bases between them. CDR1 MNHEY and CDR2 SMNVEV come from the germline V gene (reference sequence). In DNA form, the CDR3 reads TGTGCCACTTCCGAGGGATGGCGGCAAGACACTGAAGCTTTCTTT. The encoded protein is CATSEGWRQDTEAFF.

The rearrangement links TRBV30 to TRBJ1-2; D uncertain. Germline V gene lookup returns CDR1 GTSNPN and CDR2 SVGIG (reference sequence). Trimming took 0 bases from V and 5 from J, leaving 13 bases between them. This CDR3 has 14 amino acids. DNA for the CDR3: TGTGCCTGGAGTGTCGTTCGGTATCTTTATGGCTACACCTTC. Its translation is CAWSVVRYLYGYTF.

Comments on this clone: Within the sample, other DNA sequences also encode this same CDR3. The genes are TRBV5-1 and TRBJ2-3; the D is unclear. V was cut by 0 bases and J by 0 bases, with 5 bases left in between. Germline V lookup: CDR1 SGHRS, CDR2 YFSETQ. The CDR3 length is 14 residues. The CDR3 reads CASSLGGSTDTQYF. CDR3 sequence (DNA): TGCGCCAGCAGCTTGGGTGGCAGCACAGATACGCAGTATTTT.

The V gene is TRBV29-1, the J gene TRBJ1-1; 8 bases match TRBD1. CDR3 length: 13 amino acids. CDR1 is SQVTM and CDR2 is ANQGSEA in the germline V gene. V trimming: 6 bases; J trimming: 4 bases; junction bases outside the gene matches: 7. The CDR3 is CSVAGQGRTEAFF. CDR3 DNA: TGCAGCGTAGCCGGACAGGGACGCACTGAAGCTTTCTTT.

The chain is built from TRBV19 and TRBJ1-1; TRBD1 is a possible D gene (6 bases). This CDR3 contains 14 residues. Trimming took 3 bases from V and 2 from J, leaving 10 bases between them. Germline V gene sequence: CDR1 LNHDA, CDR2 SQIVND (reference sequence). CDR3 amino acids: CASSIWDTNTEAFF. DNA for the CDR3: TGTGCCAGTAGTATTTGGGACACCAACACTGAAGCTTTCTTT.

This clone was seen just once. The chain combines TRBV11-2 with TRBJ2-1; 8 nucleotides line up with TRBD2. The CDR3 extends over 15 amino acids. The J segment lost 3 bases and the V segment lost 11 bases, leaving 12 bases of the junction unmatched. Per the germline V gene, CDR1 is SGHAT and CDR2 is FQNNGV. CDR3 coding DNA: TGTGCCTCCCAACGAGCGGGGGCGGGCTACAATGAGCAGTTCTTC. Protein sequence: CASQRAGAGYNEQFF.

CDR3 region: CASSLGTEFRETQYF. CDR3 bases: TGTGCCAGCAGTTTAGGGACAGAATTCAGGGAGACCCAGTACTTC. The chain couples TRBV27 to TRBJ2-5, with TRBD1 matching over 7 bases. From germline, CDR1 is MNHEY and CDR2 SMNVEV (reference sequence). J lost 5 bases, V lost 2 bases, and 8 bases had no gene match. The CDR3 has 15 residues.

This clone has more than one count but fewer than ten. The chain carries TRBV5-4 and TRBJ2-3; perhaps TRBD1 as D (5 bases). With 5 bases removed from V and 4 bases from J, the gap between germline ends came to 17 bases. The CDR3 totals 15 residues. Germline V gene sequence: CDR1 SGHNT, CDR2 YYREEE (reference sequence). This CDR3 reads CASRDGVRAPDTQYF. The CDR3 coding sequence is TGTGCCAGCAGGGACGGCGTCAGGGCCCCAGATACGCAGTATTTT. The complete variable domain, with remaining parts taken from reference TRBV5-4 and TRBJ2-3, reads ETGVTQSPTHLIKTRGQQVTLRCSSQSGHNTVSWYQQALGQGPQFIFQYYREEENGRGNFPPRFSGLQFPNYSSELNVNALELDDSALYLCASRDGVRAPDTQYFGPGTRLTVL.

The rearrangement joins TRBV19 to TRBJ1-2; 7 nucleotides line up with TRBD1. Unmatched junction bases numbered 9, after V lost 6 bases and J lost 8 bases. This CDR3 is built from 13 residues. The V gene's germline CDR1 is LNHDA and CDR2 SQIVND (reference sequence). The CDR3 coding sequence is TGTGCCAGTAGCCTCGACAGGGTAGGCGGCTACACCTTC. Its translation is CASSLDRVGGYTF.

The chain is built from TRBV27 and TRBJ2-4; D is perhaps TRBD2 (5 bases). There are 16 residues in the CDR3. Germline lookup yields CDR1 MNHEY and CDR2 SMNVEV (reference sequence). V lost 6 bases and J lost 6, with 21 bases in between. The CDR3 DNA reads TGTGCCAGCAGCCTTTACGCGGCCGGCGAGGGAAACATTCAGTACTTC. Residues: CASSLYAAGEGNIQYF.

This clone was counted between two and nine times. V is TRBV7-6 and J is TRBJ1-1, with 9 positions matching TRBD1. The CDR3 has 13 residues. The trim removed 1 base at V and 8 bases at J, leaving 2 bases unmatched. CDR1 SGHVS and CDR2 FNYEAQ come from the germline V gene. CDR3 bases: TGTGCCAGCAGCTTAGGACAGGGGGGAGAAGCTTTCTTT. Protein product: CASSLGQGGEAFF.